This TCR beta chain was sequenced in a study of vaccination and CD4 T cells after COVID-19. Sequenced with the Oncomine TCR Beta short-read assay was DNA taken from cultured CD4+ T cells. TCRdb used MiXCR to reprocess the PCR reads, holding one entry per CDR3 protein. Of about 9,900 distinct CDR3 sequences listed, 34% are singletons. The table lists this clonotype with a few counts. Its antigen is unidentified. Regarding treatment: approximately 9-day PBMC culture with coronavirus spike peptide pools or control peptides (ViraFEST assay). Ahead of the COVID-19 pandemic (2011-2018), the CD4+ T cells of the unexposed donor were collected. Looked up from germline, CDR1 is LNHDA and CDR2 is SQIVND (reference sequence). Trimming removed 4 bases from V and 3 bases from J, with 13 bases in between. CDR3 length: 15 amino acids.

This clonotype was sampled from a human donor in good health. Material: CD4+ T cells from blood, cultured in vitro. The rearrangement uses TRBV19 and TRBJ1-5, with D tentatively TRBD1 (6 bases). CDR3 sequence: CASSTYRDPNQPQHF. The CDR3 region has the DNA TGTGCCAGTAGTACGTACAGGGATCCCAATCAGCCCCAGCATTTT.